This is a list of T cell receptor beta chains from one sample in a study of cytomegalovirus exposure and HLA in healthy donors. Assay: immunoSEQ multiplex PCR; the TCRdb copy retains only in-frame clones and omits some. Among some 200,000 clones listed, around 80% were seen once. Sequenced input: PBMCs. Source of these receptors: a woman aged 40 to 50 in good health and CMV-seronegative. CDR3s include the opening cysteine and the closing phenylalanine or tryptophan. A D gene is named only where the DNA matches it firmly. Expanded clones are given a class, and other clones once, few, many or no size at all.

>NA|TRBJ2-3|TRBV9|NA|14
TGTGCCAGCAGCGAGACGGCGGGCACAGATACGCAGTATTTT
CASSETAGTDTQYF
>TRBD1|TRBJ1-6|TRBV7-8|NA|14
TGTGCCAGCAGCTTCGACAGGGGCCACGAACCCCTCCACTTT
CASSFDRGHEPLHF
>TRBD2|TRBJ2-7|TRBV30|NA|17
TGTGCCTGGACCAACGGCCGGACTAGCGGGACTACCTACGAGCAGTACTTC
CAWTNGRTSGTTYEQYF
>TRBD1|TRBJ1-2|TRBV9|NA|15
TGTGCCAGCAGCGTAGCAGGGGGCAGAGAATATGGCTACACCTTC
CASSVAGGREYGYTF
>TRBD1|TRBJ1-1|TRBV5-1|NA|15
TGCGCCAGCAGCACCACAGGGGACTTCAACACTGAAGCTTTCTTT
CASSTTGDFNTEAFF
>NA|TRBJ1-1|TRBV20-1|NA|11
TGCAGTGCCGTCAGGCGCACTGAAGCTTTCTTT
CSAVRRTEAFF
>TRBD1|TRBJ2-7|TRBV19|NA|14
TGTGCCAGTAGTGACAGGACAGGGGCCTACGAGCAGTACTTC
CASSDRTGAYEQYF
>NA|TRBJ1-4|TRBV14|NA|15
TGTGCCAGCGCGGAGGGAAAAGCAACTAATGAAAAACTGTTTTTT
CASAEGKATNEKLFF
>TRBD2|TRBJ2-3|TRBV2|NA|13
TGTGCCAGCAGCGGACTAGCCGGGGATACGCAGTATTTT
CASSGLAGDTQYF
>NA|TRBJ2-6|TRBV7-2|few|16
TGTGCCAGCAGCCGTAGGGAGAACTCTGGGGCCAACGTCCTGACTTTC
CASSRRENSGANVLTF
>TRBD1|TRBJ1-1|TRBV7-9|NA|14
TGTGCCAGCAGACCCCCGGACAGGGGTGCTGAAGCTTTCTTT
CASRPPDRGAEAFF
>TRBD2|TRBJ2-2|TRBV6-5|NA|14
TGTGCCAGCACCATAGCGGGGTTTGGCGGGGAGCTGTTTTTT
CASTIAGFGGELFF
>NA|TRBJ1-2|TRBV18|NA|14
TGTGCCAGCTCACCAGACCCCAGGGGCGATGGCTACACCTTC
CASSPDPRGDGYTF
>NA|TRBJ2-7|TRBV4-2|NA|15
TGTGCCAGCAGCCAAGTTAGGGAGGCATCCTACGAGCAGTACTTC
CASSQVREASYEQYF
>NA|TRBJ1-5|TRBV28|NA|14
TGTGCCATCGGAAAAGGGGGGGAAAATCAGCCCCAGCATTTT
CAIGKGGENQPQHF
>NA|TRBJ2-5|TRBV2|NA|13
TGTGCCAGCGTGAGCGGATACCAAGAGACCCAGTACTTC
CASVSGYQETQYF
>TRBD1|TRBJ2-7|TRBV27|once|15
TGTGCCAGCAGGCCTCAGGGGGCAGGGTGGTACGAGCAGTACTTC
CASRPQGAGWYEQYF
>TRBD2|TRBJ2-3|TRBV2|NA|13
TGTGCCAGCATTAGTGGGGGGGAGGATACGCAGTATTTT
CASISGGEDTQYF
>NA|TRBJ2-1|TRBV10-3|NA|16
TGTGCCATCAGTGAGGGGGGACTTGGCTCCTACAATGAGCAGTTCTTC
CAISEGGLGSYNEQFF
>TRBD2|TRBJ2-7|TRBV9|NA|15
TGTGCCAGCACCCGAGAGGGAGGGTTCGGCTACGAGCAGTACTTC
CASTREGGFGYEQYF
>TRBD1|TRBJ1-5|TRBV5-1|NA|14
TGCGCCAGCAGCTTGGAACAGGGGGTTCAGCCCCAGCATTTT
CASSLEQGVQPQHF
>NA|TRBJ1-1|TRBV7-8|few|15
TGTGCCAGCAGCTTATTACGGTTCCGAGTCACTGAAGCTTTCTTT
CASSLLRFRVTEAFF
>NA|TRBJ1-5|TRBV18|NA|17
TGTGCCAGCTCACCTCCCACGGGGTTTGTAAGGAGTCAGCCCCAGCATTTT
CASSPPTGFVRSQPQHF
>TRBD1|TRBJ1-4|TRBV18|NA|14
TGTGCCAGCTCACGGACAGGGGATAATGAAAAACTGTTTTTT
CASSRTGDNEKLFF
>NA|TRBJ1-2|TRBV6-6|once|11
TGTGCCAGCAGCCCAGGGGAGGGCTACACCTTC
CASSPGEGYTF
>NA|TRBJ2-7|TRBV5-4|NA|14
TGTGCCAGCAGCTTGTACGGTCTAACCTACGAGCAGTACTTC
CASSLYGLTYEQYF
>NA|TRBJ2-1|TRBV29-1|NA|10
TGCAGCGGGGGGGACGCTGAGCAGTTCTTC
CSGGDAEQFF
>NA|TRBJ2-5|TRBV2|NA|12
TGTGCCAGCAGCCCCGGGAGAGAGACCCAGTACTTC
CASSPGRETQYF
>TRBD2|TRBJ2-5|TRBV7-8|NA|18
TGTGCCAGCCATAGCGGGGGGTGGCTCGCCGCAAAGCAAGAGACCCAGTACTTC
CASHSGGWLAAKQETQYF
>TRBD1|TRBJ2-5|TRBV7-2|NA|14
TGTGCCAGCAGCCCGGGGACAGCCTGGGAGACCCAGTACTTC
CASSPGTAWETQYF
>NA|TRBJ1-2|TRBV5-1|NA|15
TGCGCCAGCAGCTTGGGGGGGGGCCTTAACTATGGCTACACCTTC
CASSLGGGLNYGYTF
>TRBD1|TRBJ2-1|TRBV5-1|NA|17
TGCGCCAGCAGCTTGAGGGCGGGACAGGGGAACAGGAATGAGCAGTTCTTC
CASSLRAGQGNRNEQFF
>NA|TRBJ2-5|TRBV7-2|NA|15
TGTGCCAGCAGTTTCAGGGTTCCCATCGGGGAGACCCAGTACTTC
CASSFRVPIGETQYF
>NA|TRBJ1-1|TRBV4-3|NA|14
TGCGCCAGCAGCCTCAAACAGGATTACACTGAAGCTTTCTTT
CASSLKQDYTEAFF
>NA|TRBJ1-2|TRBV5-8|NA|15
TGTGCCAGCAGCTTGGTCGGGGGAGGCGACTATGGCTACACCTTC
CASSLVGGGDYGYTF
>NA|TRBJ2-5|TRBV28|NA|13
TGTGCCAGCAGTCCGACAGGCAAGGAGACCCAGTACTTC
CASSPTGKETQYF
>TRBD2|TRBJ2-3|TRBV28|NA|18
TGTGCCAGCAGTTTAAGGAGGAGTAGCGGGGGCGGCACAGATACGCAGTATTTT
CASSLRRSSGGGTDTQYF
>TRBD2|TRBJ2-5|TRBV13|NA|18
TGTGCCAGCAGCTTATGGACTAGCGGGGGCCCCGTAATAGAGACCCAGTACTTC
CASSLWTSGGPVIETQYF
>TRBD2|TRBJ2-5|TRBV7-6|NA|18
TGTGCCAGCAGCTTGTCCCGGACTAGCGGGGGTTACTCGGAGACCCAGTACTTC
CASSLSRTSGGYSETQYF
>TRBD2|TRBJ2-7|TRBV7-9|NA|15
TGTGCCAGCGGCTCTCCGGGGGGGCTCCCCTACGAGCAGTACTTC
CASGSPGGLPYEQYF
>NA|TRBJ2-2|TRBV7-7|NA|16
TGTGCTAGCACCGAAGGGGGGGCCGGGGTCACCGGGGAGCTGTTTTTT
CASTEGGAGVTGELFF
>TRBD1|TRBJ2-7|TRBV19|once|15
TGTGCCAGTAGTCCACCGGACAGGCAAACCTACGAGCAGTACTTC
CASSPPDRQTYEQYF
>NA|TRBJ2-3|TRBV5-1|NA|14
TGCGCCAGCAGCTTGGGGGGCCAACCTGATACGCAGTATTTT
CASSLGGQPDTQYF